Following are 5 T cell receptor beta chains from one sample sequenced in a study of shared clonotypes between healthy human individuals. Only in-frame clones appear in the TCRdb table, and some are missing; sequencing was by immunoSEQ multiplex PCR. The data show roughly 1.5 million clones, roughly 98% seen once. The sample was naive CD4+ T cells sorted from blood. The subset here: CD45RA+ positively selected. The source is a man aged 30 to 39 in good health.

The chain is built from TRBV19 and TRBJ2-6; D gene ambiguous. CDR1 and CDR2 from the germline V gene are LNHDA and SQIVND (reference sequence). CDR3 size: 14 residues. Trimming left V 5 bases short and J 2 bases short, with 7 bases between. The CDR3 nucleotides read TGTGCCAGTAGTGTCAATCCTGGGGCCAACGTCCTGACTTTC. The encoded protein is CASSVNPGANVLTF.

A single count supports this clone. The rearrangement uses TRBV7-9 and TRBJ2-1; 10 bases align to TRBD2. With 5 bases clipped from V and 16 bases from J, the junction kept 14 bases outside the gene matches. The V gene's germline CDR1 is SEHNR and CDR2 FQNEAQ (reference sequence). This CDR3 comprises 14 residues. The CDR3 here is CASSPLGASGSLFF. The CDR3 DNA is TGTGCCAGCAGCCCATTGGGGGCTAGCGGGAGTCTATTCTTC.

V gene TRBV7-2 combines with J gene TRBJ2-1; 12 bases map to TRBD1. Germline V gene sequence: CDR1 SGHTA, CDR2 FQGNSA. This CDR3 has 17 residues. V lost 0 bases to trimming and J lost 7 bases; unmatched junction nucleotides: 7. In DNA, the CDR3 is TGTGCCAGCAGCTTAGCCCCCGGGACAGGGGGCTTGAATGAGCAGTTCTTC. This codes for CASSLAPGTGGLNEQFF.

This clone occurred once. The V gene is TRBV7-9, the J gene TRBJ2-3; the D is unclear. V was trimmed by 4 bases and J by 1 base, leaving 6 bases between them. This CDR3 comprises 13 residues. Germline CDR1 and CDR2: SEHNR and FQNEAQ (reference sequence). CDR3 sequence reads: CASSSRRTDTQYF. Here the CDR3 DNA reads TGTGCCAGCAGCTCCCGGCGCACAGATACGCAGTATTTT.

The V gene is TRBV9, the J gene TRBJ2-5, with 8 positions matching TRBD2. The trim removed 3 bases at V and 4 bases at J, leaving 11 bases unmatched. CDR1 and CDR2 (germline): SGDLS, YYNGEE. This CDR3 comprises 16 residues. CDR3: CASSAEREGQGETQYF. DNA of the CDR3: TGTGCCAGCAGCGCCGAACGGGAGGGCCAGGGAGAGACCCAGTACTTC. The full variable domain, rest sourced from reference TRBV9 and TRBJ2-5, is DSGVTQTPKHLITATGQRVTLRCSPRSGDLSVYWYQQSLDQGLQFLIQYYNGEERAKGNILERFSAQQFPDLHSELNLSSLELGDSALYFCASSAEREGQGETQYFGPGTRLLVL.